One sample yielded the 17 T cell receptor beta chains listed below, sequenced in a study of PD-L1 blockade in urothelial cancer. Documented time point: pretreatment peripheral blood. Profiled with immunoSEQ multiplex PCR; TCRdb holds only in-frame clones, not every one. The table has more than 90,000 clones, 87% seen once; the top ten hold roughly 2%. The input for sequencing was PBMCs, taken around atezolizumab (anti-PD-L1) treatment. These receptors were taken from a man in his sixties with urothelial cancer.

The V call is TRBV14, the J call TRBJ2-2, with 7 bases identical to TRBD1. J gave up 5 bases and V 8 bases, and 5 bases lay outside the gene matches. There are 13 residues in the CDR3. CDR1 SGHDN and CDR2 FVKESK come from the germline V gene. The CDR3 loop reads CASQFRGTGELFF. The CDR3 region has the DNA TGTGCCAGCCAGTTCAGGGGGACCGGGGAGCTGTTTTTT.

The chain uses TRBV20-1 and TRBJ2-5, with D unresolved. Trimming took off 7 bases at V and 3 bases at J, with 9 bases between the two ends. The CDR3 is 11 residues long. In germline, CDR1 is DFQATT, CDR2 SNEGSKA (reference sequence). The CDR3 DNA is TGCAGTGGAGGTCCTGAAGAGACCCAGTACTTC. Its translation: CSGGPEETQYF.

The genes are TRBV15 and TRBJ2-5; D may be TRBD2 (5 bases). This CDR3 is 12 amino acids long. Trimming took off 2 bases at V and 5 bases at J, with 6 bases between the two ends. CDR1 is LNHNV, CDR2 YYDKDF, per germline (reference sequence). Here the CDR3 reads CATSRLAETQYF. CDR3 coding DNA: TGTGCCACCAGCAGACTAGCTGAGACCCAGTACTTC.

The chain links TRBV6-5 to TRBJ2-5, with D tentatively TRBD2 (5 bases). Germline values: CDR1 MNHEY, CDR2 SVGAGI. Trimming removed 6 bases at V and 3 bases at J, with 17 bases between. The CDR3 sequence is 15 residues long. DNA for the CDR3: TGTGCCAGCAGCTACGCCGGAGGATACGAAGAGACCCAGTACTTC. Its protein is CASSYAGGYEETQYF.

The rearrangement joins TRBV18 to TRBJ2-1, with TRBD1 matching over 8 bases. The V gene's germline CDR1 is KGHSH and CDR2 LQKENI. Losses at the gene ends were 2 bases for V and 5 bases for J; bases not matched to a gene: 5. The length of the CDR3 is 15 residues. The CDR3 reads CASSPGDRPDNEQFF. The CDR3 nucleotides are TGTGCCAGCTCACCAGGGGACAGGCCCGACAATGAGCAGTTCTTC.

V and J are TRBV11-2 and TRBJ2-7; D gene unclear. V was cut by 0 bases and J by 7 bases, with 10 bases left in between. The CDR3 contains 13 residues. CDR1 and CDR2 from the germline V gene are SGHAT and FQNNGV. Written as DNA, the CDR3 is TGTGCCAGCAGCTTAGATTTGATGCGGGAGCAGTACTTC. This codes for CASSLDLMREQYF.

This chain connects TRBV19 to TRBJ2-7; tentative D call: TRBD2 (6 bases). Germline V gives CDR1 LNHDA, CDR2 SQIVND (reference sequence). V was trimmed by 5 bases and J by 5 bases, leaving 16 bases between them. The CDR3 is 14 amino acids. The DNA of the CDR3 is TGTGCCAGTAGTGGAGGACTGGGCGGGAACGAGCAGTACTTC. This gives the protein CASSGGLGGNEQYF.

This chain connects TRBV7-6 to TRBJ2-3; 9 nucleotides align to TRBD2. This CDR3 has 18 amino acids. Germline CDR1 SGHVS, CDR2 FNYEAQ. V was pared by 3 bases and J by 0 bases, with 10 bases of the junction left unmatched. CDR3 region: CASSLRSSGAQSTDTQYF. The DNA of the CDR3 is TGTGCCAGCAGCTTGAGGTCTAGCGGGGCCCAGAGCACAGATACGCAGTATTTT.

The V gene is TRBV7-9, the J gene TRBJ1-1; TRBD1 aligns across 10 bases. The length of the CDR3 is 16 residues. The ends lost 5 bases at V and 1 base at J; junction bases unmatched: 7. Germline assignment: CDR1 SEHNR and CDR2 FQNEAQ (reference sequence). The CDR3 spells CASSPRDRGWNTEAFF. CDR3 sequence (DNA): TGTGCCAGCAGCCCCCGGGACAGGGGTTGGAACACTGAAGCTTTCTTT.

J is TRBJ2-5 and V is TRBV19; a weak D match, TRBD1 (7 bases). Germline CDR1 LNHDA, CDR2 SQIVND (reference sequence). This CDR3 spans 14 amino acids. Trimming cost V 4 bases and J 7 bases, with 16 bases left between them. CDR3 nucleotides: TGTGCCAGTAGTAGCCAGGGGGGTCAGATGACCCAGTACTTC. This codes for CASSSQGGQMTQYF.

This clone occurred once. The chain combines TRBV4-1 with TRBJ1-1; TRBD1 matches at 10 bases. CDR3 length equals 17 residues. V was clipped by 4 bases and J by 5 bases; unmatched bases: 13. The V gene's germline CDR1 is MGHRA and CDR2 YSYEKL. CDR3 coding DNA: TGCGCCAGCAGCCCGGCGGGACAGGGGTTGAGGTATACTGAAGCTTTCTTT. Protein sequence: CASSPAGQGLRYTEAFF.

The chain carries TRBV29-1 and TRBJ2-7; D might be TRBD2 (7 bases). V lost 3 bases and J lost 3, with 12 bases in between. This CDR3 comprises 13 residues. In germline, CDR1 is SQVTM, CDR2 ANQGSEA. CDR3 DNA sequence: TGCAGCGTTGAGGGGAGGGGGAGCTACGAGCAGTACTTC. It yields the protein CSVEGRGSYEQYF.

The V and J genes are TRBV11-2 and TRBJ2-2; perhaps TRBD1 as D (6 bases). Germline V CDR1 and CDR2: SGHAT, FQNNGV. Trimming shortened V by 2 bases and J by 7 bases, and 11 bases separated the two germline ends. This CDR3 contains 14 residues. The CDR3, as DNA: TGTGCCAGCAGCTTACAGGGGATGGGCGGGGAGCTGTTTTTT. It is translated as CASSLQGMGGELFF. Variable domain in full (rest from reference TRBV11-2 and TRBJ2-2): EAGVAQSPRYKIIEKRQSVAFWCNPISGHATLYWYQQILGQGPKLLIQFQNNGVVDDSQLPKDRFSAERLKGVDSTLKIQPAKLEDSAVYLCASSLQGMGGELFFGEGSRLTVL.

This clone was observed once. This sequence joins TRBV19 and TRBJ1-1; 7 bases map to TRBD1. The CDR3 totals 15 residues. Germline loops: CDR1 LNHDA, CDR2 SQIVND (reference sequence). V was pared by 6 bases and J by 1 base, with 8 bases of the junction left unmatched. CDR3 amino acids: CASSRQGTANTEAFF. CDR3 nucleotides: TGTGCCAGTAGCCGCCAGGGGACAGCGAACACTGAAGCTTTCTTT. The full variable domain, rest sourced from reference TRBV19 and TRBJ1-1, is DGGITQSPKYLFRKEGQNVTLSCEQNLNHDAMYWYRQDPGQGLRLIYYSQIVNDFQKGDIAEGYSVSREKKESFPLTVTSAQKNPTAFYLCASSRQGTANTEAFFGQGTRLTVV.

The chain's CDR3 is CASSSGQSNYGYTF. As DNA, the CDR3 is TGTGCCAGCAGCTCGGGACAGTCTAACTATGGCTACACCTTC. The rearrangement uses TRBV7-9 and TRBJ1-2, with 7 nucleotides matching TRBD1. Trimming at V came to 4 bases and at J to 0 bases, leaving 2 bases not matched to a gene. This CDR3 has 14 residues. Germline loops: CDR1 SEHNR, CDR2 FQNEAQ (reference sequence).

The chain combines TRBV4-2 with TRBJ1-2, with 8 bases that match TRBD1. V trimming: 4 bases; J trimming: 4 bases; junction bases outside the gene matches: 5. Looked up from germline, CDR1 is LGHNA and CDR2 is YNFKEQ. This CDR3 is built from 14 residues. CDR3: CASSPGTGGYGYTF. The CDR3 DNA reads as TGTGCCAGCAGCCCCGGAACAGGGGGCTATGGCTACACCTTC.

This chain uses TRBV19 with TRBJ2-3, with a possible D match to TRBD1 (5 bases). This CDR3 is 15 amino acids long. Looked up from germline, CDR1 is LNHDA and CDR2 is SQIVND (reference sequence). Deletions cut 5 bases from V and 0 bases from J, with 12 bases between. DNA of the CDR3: TGTGCCAGTAGTGTCGACAGCCTTAGCACAGATACGCAGTATTTT. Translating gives CASSVDSLSTDTQYF.